This T cell receptor (beta chain) was retrieved from a study of blood T cells in healthy people across ages. On the study more broadly: About one barcoded beta molecule per two T cells was the capture yield of template switching. Study results and caveats: More naive CD4+ cells and higher diversity marked long-lived donors relative to aged donors.

PCR was performed a second time for about 7 to 11 cycles using a sample-barcoded 5' primer and a J-beta primer mix. The template-switch adaptor was a 5' adaptor with 12 random nucleotides. It tagged each cDNA molecule. MiXCR, applied by TCRdb to the 5' RACE reads, yields one record per CDR3 protein. The table records hundreds of thousands of distinct CDR3 sequences, around 28% of them present only once. There are a few counts of this clonotype. The antigen remains unidentified. With a much larger clone just one base away, this may be a read error. The CDR3 is 13 residues long. Sample: blood. The chain recombines TRBV12-3 or TRBV12-4 with TRBJ2-7; D remains ambiguous. The receptor was isolated from a woman aged 80 or over in good health. In DNA, the CDR3 is TGTGCCTGCAGTTTCCCCCCTAACTACGAGCAGTACTTC. It encodes CACSFPPNYEQYF.